The 18 T cell receptor beta chains below were found in one sample sequenced in a study of cytomegalovirus exposure and HLA in healthy donors. Researchers ran the PCR with 60 Vbeta and 13 Jbeta primers. The table came from immunoSEQ multiplex PCR; TCRdb's copy has only in-frame clones and leaves some out. The table lists 200,000 to 250,000 clones, 82% of them singletons. The specimen was PBMCs. Source of these receptors: a woman between 35 and 50 years old in good health and CMV-seropositive.

The chain uses TRBV19 and TRBJ2-7; 7 bases are shared with TRBD1. Germline CDR1 and CDR2: LNHDA and SQIVND (reference sequence). V gave up 4 bases and J gave up 6 bases; unmatched junction bases: 6. CDR3 length: 13 amino acids. CDR3 amino acids: CASSNGAGGEQYF. CDR3 sequence (DNA): TGTGCCAGTAGTAACGGGGCAGGGGGCGAGCAGTACTTC.

The chain is built from TRBV30 and TRBJ2-1, with 11 bases lining up with TRBD2. The length of the CDR3 is 16 residues. After removal of 3 bases from V and 3 bases from J, the junction contained 7 bases not matched to a gene. Looked up from germline, CDR1 is GTSNPN and CDR2 is SVGIG (reference sequence). This CDR3 reads CAWSDSSGRNYNEQFF. CDR3 coding DNA: TGTGCCTGGAGCGACTCTAGCGGGAGGAACTACAATGAGCAGTTCTTC.

This clone turned up a few times. The chain employs TRBV9 and TRBJ1-3, with 7 positions matching TRBD1. V shed 3 bases, J shed 4 bases, and the junction held 10 bases outside the gene matches. The CDR3 has 16 residues. Germline V gene lookup returns CDR1 SGDLS and CDR2 YYNGEE. The CDR3 here is CASSDPETGSGNTIYF. The CDR3 DNA is TGTGCCAGCAGCGACCCCGAGACAGGGTCAGGAAACACCATATATTTT.

The CDR3 region is CASSHMSEASILNTEAFF. The CDR3 nucleotides are TGCGCCAGCAGCCATATGAGTGAGGCCAGCATTTTAAACACTGAAGCTTTCTTT. The chain joins TRBV4-1 to TRBJ1-1, with D unclear. The CDR3 consists of 18 residues. Germline V CDR1 and CDR2: MGHRA, YSYEKL. Between the trimmed V and J ends, which lost 3 bases and 2 bases, there was a span of 22 bases.

The CDR3: CATQGAVGYTF. The CDR3, as DNA: TGTGCCACCCAGGGGGCTGTAGGCTACACCTTC. V usage is TRBV7-3 and J usage is TRBJ1-2; the match to TRBD1 covers 8 bases. V shed 10 bases and J 8 bases; nucleotides not matched to a gene: 6. In germline, CDR1 is SGHTA, CDR2 FQGTGA. There are 11 residues in the CDR3.

This rearrangement joins TRBV19 to TRBJ1-6; maybe TRBD1 (6 bases). In germline, CDR1 is LNHDA, CDR2 SQIVND (reference sequence). V shed 1 base and J shed 7 bases, with 8 bases lying between them. CDR3 length: 14 amino acids. The CDR3 loop is CASSIATGNSPLHF. CDR3 bases: TGTGCCAGTAGTATAGCTACAGGGAATTCACCCCTCCACTTT.

This chain connects TRBV6-5 to TRBJ1-1; 7 bases are shared with TRBD1. CDR1 is MNHEY, CDR2 SVGAGI, per germline. Losses at the gene ends were 4 bases for V and 4 bases for J; bases not matched to a gene: 3. The CDR3 contains 13 residues. CDR3 in amino acids: CASSFTGATEAFF. CDR3 coding DNA: TGTGCCAGCAGTTTTACAGGGGCCACTGAAGCTTTCTTT.

CDR3 residues: CASSLDGGPAIQYF. DNA for the CDR3: TGTGCCAGCAGCTTGGACGGAGGGCCTGCTATCCAGTACTTC. The chain is built from TRBV5-8 and TRBJ2-5, with a possible D match to TRBD2 (6 bases). The CDR3 runs 14 residues. V lost 0 bases and J 10 bases, leaving 16 bases between the germline ends. The germline V gene encodes CDR1 SGHTS and CDR2 YDEGEE.

The rearrangement links TRBV25-1 to TRBJ2-7, with D unresolved. This CDR3 has 13 amino acids. The V gene's germline CDR1 is MGHDK and CDR2 SYGVNS. The V and J ends lost 1 base and 7 bases respectively, with 11 bases between them. Written as DNA, the CDR3 is TGTGCCAGCAGTGAATCGGCGACAAATGAGCAGTACTTC. It is translated as CASSESATNEQYF.

The chain joins TRBV5-6 to TRBJ2-1, with 9 bases matching TRBD1. CDR3 length: 17 residues. The V gene's germline CDR1 is SGHDT and CDR2 YYEEEE. Trimming removed 4 bases from V and 3 bases from J; junction bases left unmatched: 11. CDR3: CASSPLYGQGNYNEQFF. The CDR3 DNA reads TGTGCCAGCAGCCCACTATACGGACAGGGGAACTACAATGAGCAGTTCTTC.

The chain employs TRBV28 and TRBJ2-5; 10 bases are shared with TRBD2. Germline CDR1 reads MDHEN; CDR2 reads SYDVKM. The CDR3 covers 16 residues. V trimming: 3 bases; J trimming: 1 base; junction bases outside the gene matches: 5. CDR3 sequence: CASSLVSGRIQETQYF. Written as DNA, the CDR3 is TGTGCCAGCAGTTTGGTTAGCGGGAGGATCCAAGAGACCCAGTACTTC.

The chain uses TRBV28 and TRBJ1-2; 9 bases match TRBD1. After removal of 3 bases from V and 3 bases from J, the junction contained 5 bases not matched to a gene. Germline V CDR1 and CDR2: MDHEN, SYDVKM. This CDR3 is 15 amino acids long. The CDR3 is CASSFRDREYYGYTF. As DNA, the CDR3 is TGTGCCAGCAGTTTCCGGGACAGGGAGTACTATGGCTACACCTTC.

J is TRBJ1-1 and V is TRBV11-1; D gene uncertain. This CDR3 is 14 amino acids long. Germline V gene sequence: CDR1 SGHAT, CDR2 FQDESV (reference sequence). V was cut by 5 bases and J by 3 bases, with 13 bases left in between. The CDR3 sequence is CASSSRGRDTEAFF. The CDR3 nucleotides read TGTGCCAGCAGCAGCCGTGGGAGAGACACTGAAGCTTTCTTT.

This chain joins TRBV19 and TRBJ1-2, with 9 nucleotides matching TRBD1. J lost 2 bases, V lost 6 bases, and 7 bases had no gene match. There are 15 residues in the CDR3. Germline assignment: CDR1 LNHDA and CDR2 SQIVND (reference sequence). The CDR3 here is CASRRQGDSNYGYTF. The DNA of the CDR3 is TGTGCCAGTAGAAGACAGGGGGATTCGAACTATGGCTACACCTTC.

This sequence joins TRBV7-2 and TRBJ2-3, with D perhaps matching TRBD2 (7 bases). Per germline, CDR1 SGHTA and CDR2 FQGNSA. Trimming took 11 bases from V and 2 from J, leaving 17 bases between them. The CDR3 is 14 amino acids. The CDR3 loop is CAGGAGANTDTQYF. DNA of the CDR3: TGTGCCGGGGGGGCGGGGGCGAACACAGATACGCAGTATTTT.

The rearrangement joins TRBV9 to TRBJ1-2; TRBD1 matches at 7 bases. From germline, CDR1 is SGDLS and CDR2 YYNGEE. This CDR3 is 16 amino acids long. The J segment lost 3 bases and the V segment lost 4 bases, leaving 12 bases of the junction unmatched. CDR3 in amino acids: CASSPSTTGNYYGYTF. As DNA, the CDR3 is TGTGCCAGCAGCCCATCTACGACAGGGAACTACTATGGCTACACCTTC.

This chain joins TRBV6-4 and TRBJ2-2; D unresolved. The CDR3 totals 14 residues. Trimming took 2 bases from V and 5 from J, leaving 9 bases between them. The germline V gene has CDR1 MRHNA and CDR2 SNTAGT. CDR3 amino acids: CASSDAPGTGELFF. The CDR3 nucleotides read TGTGCCAGCAGTGACGCCCCCGGGACCGGGGAGCTGTTTTTT.

This sequence joins TRBV2 and TRBJ2-1; 8 bases map to TRBD2. The CDR3 runs 14 residues. Germline trimming cut 8 bases from V and 1 base from J; bases unmatched to any gene: 4. Germline-derived CDR1 and CDR2 are SNHLY and FYNNEI. This CDR3 reads CASRSGRSYNEQFF. The CDR3 bases are TGTGCCAGCCGGAGCGGGAGATCCTACAATGAGCAGTTCTTC.